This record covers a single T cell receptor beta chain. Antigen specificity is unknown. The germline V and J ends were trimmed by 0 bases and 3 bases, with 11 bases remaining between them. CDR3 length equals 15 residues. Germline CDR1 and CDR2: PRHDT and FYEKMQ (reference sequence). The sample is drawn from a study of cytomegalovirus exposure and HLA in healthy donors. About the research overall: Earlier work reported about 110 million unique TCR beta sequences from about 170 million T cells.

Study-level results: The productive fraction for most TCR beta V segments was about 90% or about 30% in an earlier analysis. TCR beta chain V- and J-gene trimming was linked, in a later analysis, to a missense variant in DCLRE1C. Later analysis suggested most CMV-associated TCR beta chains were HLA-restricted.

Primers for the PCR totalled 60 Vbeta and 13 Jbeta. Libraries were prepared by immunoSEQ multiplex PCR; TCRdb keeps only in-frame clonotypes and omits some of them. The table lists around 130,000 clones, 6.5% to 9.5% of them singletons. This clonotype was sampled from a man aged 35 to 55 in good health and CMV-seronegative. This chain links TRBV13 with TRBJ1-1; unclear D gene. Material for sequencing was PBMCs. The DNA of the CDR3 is TGTGCCAGCAGCTTAGGCCGCAGCGTTTACACTGAAGCTTTCTTT. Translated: CASSLGRSVYTEAFF.